This T cell receptor (beta chain) was documented in a study of OX40 agonist ivuxolimab in advanced cancers. Measured with immunoSEQ multiplex PCR; TCRdb has only the in-frame clones, and not every one. The sample has 85,000 or so clones, about 86% seen once. Study-wide findings and caveats: Researchers report that CD8+ T cells had, on average, more expanded clones than CD4+.

Germline lookup yields CDR1 SGDLS and CDR2 YYNGEE. V gave up 0 bases and J gave up 1 base, with 10 bases separating them. The CDR3 extends over 15 amino acids. To note about this clone: Its antigen is undetermined.

The sequence was obtained from an adult with an advanced solid tumor such as melanoma, head and neck, liver or kidney cancer. The sample here was CD4+ or CD8+ T cells sorted from blood, taken in a trial of the OX40 agonist ivuxolimab. The chain joins TRBV9 to TRBJ1-1, with D perhaps matching TRBD1 (5 bases). The CDR3 is CASSVDGGGNTEAFF. The CDR3 DNA follows: TGTGCCAGCAGCGTAGATGGCGGGGGGAACACTGAAGCTTTCTTT.